This TCR beta chain emerged from a study of identifying expanded T cells in peripheral blood (dated by TCRdb to between 2018 and 2021). Study-wide context: Technical replicates were generated by sequencing separate aliquots of the same genomic DNA pool, and four replicates were compared pairwise.

Study-wide conclusions, independent of this receptor: The authors expected that biological variance in healthy repertoires might rise further over much longer intervals, such as months to years. The beta-binomial model significantly reduced the number of clones called differentially abundant and the false-positive rate across all healthy-donor time intervals. The binomial model flagged about 1.3 differentially abundant clones between technical replicates but about 16.4 over two weeks and approximately 18 over roughly 4 weeks. For all healthy donors, the variance in clone template counts between two-week samples rose significantly as total template count increased.

No immune events such as infections were documented for the healthy donors during the collection period. Time-dependent variance in a beta-binomial model of T-cell clone differential abundance was calibrated using healthy-donor blood repertoires as a training cohort. The training cohort comprised approximately 10 healthy donors, 3 female and 7 male. The donors were between roughly 25 and 64 years old, with an average age of approximately 46 years. Whole blood was collected from each healthy donor at three time points spaced 2 to 3 weeks apart and obtained from a commercial supplier. For immunosequencing, genomic DNA was extracted from whole blood that had not been sorted. The CDR3, cysteine through phenylalanine, is 15 amino acids long. CDR3 DNA only is kept here, 45 bases in frame from base 1. CDR1 and CDR2 are drawn from the germline V gene: SNHLY, FYNNEI. The germline V end is reduced by 8 bases and the J end by 0 bases; junction bases left unmatched: 6.

The immunoSEQ Assay, which uses bias-controlled multiplex PCR amplification of genomic DNA, was used to profile TCRbeta CDR3 regions. For the original study's pipeline: The absolute abundance of each unique TCRbeta CDR3 region was quantified after sequences were collapsed and filtered. Differential abundance was tested with a binomial (Fisher-equivalent) model and with a beta-binomial model adding time-dependent variance fitted from healthy donors. Clones with fewer than 5 combined templates were removed, and differential abundance was called for clones with a Benjamini-Hochberg FDR below 0.01. Beta-binomial variance was modeled as a function of total template count across the two samples using the form v = (b*log(k)+a)^2. TCRdb took this table from immuneACCESS and kept in-frame rearrangements with V and J called. Such tables lack part of the clones; where checked against another copy, unresolved V genes explain under half of the gap, and the rest is unexplained. Clone size and V and J calls were adopted from that table, with D and trimming inferred from the DNA. The sample records 70,000 to 100,000 clones, 70% to 90% of which are singletons. In total, the top ten clones hold 15% to 20% of the sample.

Concerning this clone itself: Its recognized antigen is unknown. Nothing much larger sits one base from this clone, and base qualities are not available.

The chain is encoded by TRBV2 joined to TRBJ2-1, and 8 bases in between align with TRBD2. The material sequenced was blood. The TCR comes from a person aged 18-70 years in good health. CDR3 reads: CASRRGGGSYNEQFF. Read as DNA, the sequence is TGTGCCAGCCGCCGGGGGGGAGGCTCCTACAATGAGCAGTTCTTC.